This T cell receptor beta chain was captured in a study of T cell responses to AZD1222 COVID-19 vaccine. This CDR3 is built from 15 residues. V dropped 5 bases and J dropped 3; count of bases not matched to a gene: 9. The germline gives CDR1 SEHNR, CDR2 FQNEAQ (reference sequence). This table comes from immunoSEQ multiplex PCR, and its TCRdb copy is limited to in-frame clones, with some not included. Among around 96,000 clones listed, just over 90% were seen once. The sequence was obtained from an adult who received the AZD1222 COVID-19 vaccine. The sequenced sample was peripheral blood, obtained 28 days after the second AZD1222 dose. The chain recombines TRBV7-9 with TRBJ1-2; 7 bases agree with TRBD1. The CDR3 DNA reads TGTGCCAGCAGCCTACAGGGGTTCGGTGACTATGGCTACACCTTC. The encoded protein is CASSLQGFGDYGYTF.